This passage covers 28 T cell receptor beta chains from one sample sequenced in a study of beta chain features in type 1 diabetes. Every bit of the isolated RNA underwent reverse transcription, so sequencing read expressed TCRB transcripts. Produced via immunoSEQ multiplex PCR; TCRdb's table is partial and in-frame only. There are more than 110,000 clones in the sample; 6% to 7.5% occur only once, and approximately 1.4% lies in the top ten. Sequencing was done on a sample of central memory CD4+ T cells from blood. These receptors originate from a woman in her thirties in good health.

The chain carries TRBV9 and TRBJ2-1; 7 nucleotides align to TRBD2. Trimming removed 0 bases from V and 7 bases from J; junction bases left unmatched: 7. This CDR3 spans 15 amino acids. The germline gives CDR1 SGDLS, CDR2 YYNGEE. The CDR3 sequence is CASSVGSGAGNEQFF. CDR3 nucleotides: TGTGCCAGCAGCGTAGGGAGCGGGGCAGGAAATGAGCAGTTCTTC.

The chain joins TRBV5-1 to TRBJ2-6, with TRBD2 matching 12 bases. With V trimmed by 2 bases and J by 0 bases, 6 bases remained unmatched. The length of the CDR3 is 19 residues. CDR1 SGHRS and CDR2 YFSETQ come from the germline V gene. CDR3 DNA sequence: TGCGCCAGCAGCTTATTAGGACTAGCGGGGAACTCTGGGGCCAACGTCCTGACTTTC. The encoded protein is CASSLLGLAGNSGANVLTF.

This chain joins TRBV7-2 and TRBJ2-3; 10 bases map to TRBD2. The ends lost 1 base at V and 6 bases at J; junction bases unmatched: 7. The CDR3 length is 16 residues. The V gene's germline CDR1 is SGHTA and CDR2 FQGNSA. CDR3 DNA: TGTGCCAGCAGCTTAGTGGCTAGCGGGAGATCCGATACGCAGTATTTT. This translates into CASSLVASGRSDTQYF. Complete variable domain (other parts from reference TRBV7-2 and TRBJ2-3): GAGVSQSPSNKVTEKGKDVELRCDPISGHTALYWYRQSLGQGLEFLIYFQGNSAPDKSGLPSDRFSAERTGGSVSTLTIQRTQQEDSAVYLCASSLVASGRSDTQYFGPGTRLTVL.

This clone was recorded a few times. The CDR3 reads CASSPAGLGEAFF. The CDR3 DNA sequence: TGTGCCAGCTCACCGGCAGGGTTAGGTGAAGCTTTCTTT. The rearrangement joins TRBV18 to TRBJ1-1; TRBD1 is a possible D gene (5 bases). V dropped 3 bases and J dropped 7 bases, with 12 bases sitting between them. Germline V gene data show CDR1 as KGHSH and CDR2 as LQKENI. This CDR3 has 13 amino acids.

This clone was picked up a small number of times. In nucleotides, the CDR3 is TGTGCCAGCAGCTTAGGTTTGCGGATTAACACCGGGGAGCTGTTTTTT. Protein sequence: CASSLGLRINTGELFF. This chain connects TRBV7-2 to TRBJ2-2; no definite D call. The CDR3 is 16 amino acids. Per the germline V gene, CDR1 is SGHTA and CDR2 is FQGNSA. Trimming pared 1 base from V and 2 bases from J, leaving 11 bases between.

At least ten counts were recorded for this clone. V gene TRBV4-2 combines with J gene TRBJ2-5; the match to TRBD2 covers 7 bases. The V segment lost 3 bases and the J segment 2 bases; nucleotides outside the gene matches: 6. Looked up from germline, CDR1 is LGHNA and CDR2 is YNFKEQ. The CDR3 loop spans 15 amino acids. In DNA form, the CDR3 reads TGTGCCAGCAGCCACCCTGGGGAGGGACAAGAGACCCAGTACTTC. It translates to CASSHPGEGQETQYF.

The chain joins TRBV4-3 to TRBJ1-2, with D uncertain. V gave up 1 base and J gave up 5 bases, with 14 bases separating them. This CDR3 region has 15 residues. In germline, CDR1 is LGHNA, CDR2 YSLEER. CDR3 DNA sequence: TGCGCCAGCAGCCAAGCATCGTCAGCAGCGTATGGCTACACCTTC. Protein sequence: CASSQASSAAYGYTF.

The chain has TRBV5-4 and TRBJ1-5; D ambiguous. Per the germline V gene, CDR1 is SGHNT and CDR2 is YYREEE (reference sequence). There are 13 residues in the CDR3. Trimming shortened V by 3 bases and J by 9 bases, and 13 bases separated the two germline ends. The CDR3 nucleotides read TGTGCCAGCAGCTCCGGGGAGCGGAGGCCCCAGCATTTT. This gives the protein CASSSGERRPQHF.

This clone was counted only a few times. The rearrangement uses TRBV7-8 and TRBJ2-7, with 15 nucleotides matching TRBD2. J was trimmed by 6 bases and V by 5 bases; bases with no gene match: 2. The CDR3 length is 14 residues. The V gene's germline CDR1 is SGHVS and CDR2 FQNEAQ. This CDR3 reads CASSQGLAGGEQYF. In DNA form, the CDR3 reads TGTGCCAGCAGCCAGGGACTAGCGGGAGGCGAGCAGTACTTC.

This clone has a count of ten or more. The V and J genes are TRBV7-2 and TRBJ2-3; D gene unclear. This CDR3 spans 15 amino acids. From germline, CDR1 is SGHTA and CDR2 FQGNSA. Trimming shortened V by 2 bases and J by 0 bases, and 9 bases separated the two germline ends. The CDR3 DNA is TGTGCCAGCAGCTTAATGGGCTCTAGCACAGATACGCAGTATTTT. Protein: CASSLMGSSTDTQYF.

In its sample, this clone was seen a few times. CDR3 amino acids: CASSQDLERATQYF. CDR3 nucleotide sequence: TGTGCCAGCAGCCAAGATCTTGAGCGGGCTACGCAGTATTTT. V gene TRBV4-2 combines with J gene TRBJ2-3, with a tentative D call TRBD2 (6 bases). In germline, CDR1 is LGHNA, CDR2 YNFKEQ. Trimming pared 0 bases from V and 8 bases from J, leaving 12 bases between. The CDR3 contains 14 residues.

This clone has ten or more counts. V usage is TRBV4-3 and J usage is TRBJ2-3, with D maybe TRBD2 (6 bases). The V end was cut by 5 bases, the J end by 4 bases, with 22 bases between. CDR1 is LGHNA, CDR2 YSLEER, per germline. CDR3 size: 17 residues. CDR3: CASSTGSSGLSSDTQYF. As DNA, the CDR3 is TGCGCCAGCAGCACTGGGAGTAGCGGCCTTTCGTCAGATACGCAGTATTTT.

The V gene is TRBV7-2, the J gene TRBJ2-1; D unclear. With 6 bases removed from V and 0 bases from J, the gap between germline ends came to 6 bases. CDR1 SGHTA and CDR2 FQGNSA come from the germline V gene. The CDR3 is made up of 13 amino acids. In DNA, the CDR3 is TGTGCCAGCAGGGAGAGCTCCTACAATGAGCAGTTCTTC. It translates to CASRESSYNEQFF.

Ten or more counts support this clone. The V and J genes are TRBV28 and TRBJ1-2; weak D call: TRBD1 (5 bases). The CDR3 extends over 13 amino acids. V dropped 4 bases and J dropped 7 bases, with 13 bases sitting between them. Germline V gene lookup returns CDR1 MDHEN and CDR2 SYDVKM. CDR3 sequence: CASSSGGEAGYTF. The CDR3 nucleotides read TGTGCCAGCAGTTCCGGGGGTGAGGCTGGCTACACCTTC.

This clone has only a few counts. V usage is TRBV7-6 and J usage is TRBJ2-1; the match to TRBD1 covers 7 bases. V shed 5 bases, J shed 2 bases, and the junction held 9 bases outside the gene matches. This CDR3 spans 16 amino acids. Germline CDR1 SGHVS, CDR2 FNYEAQ. CDR3 region: CASSLLGGRPYNEQFF. The CDR3 region has the DNA TGTGCCAGCAGCCTCCTAGGGGGCCGACCCTACAATGAGCAGTTCTTC.

This clone was counted only a few times. V and J are TRBV12-5 and TRBJ2-5; 9 bases match TRBD2. The CDR3 length is 12 residues. The germline V gene encodes CDR1 LGHNT and CDR2 FRNRAP. V shed 6 bases and J 4 bases; nucleotides not matched to a gene: 0. This chain's CDR3 is CASGTSGETQYF. CDR3 DNA sequence: TGTGCTAGTGGGACTAGCGGAGAGACCCAGTACTTC.

The V gene is TRBV6-6, the J gene TRBJ2-5, with TRBD2 matching 11 bases. The CDR3 has 15 residues. Looked up from germline, CDR1 is MNHNY and CDR2 is SVGAGI (reference sequence). J lost 0 bases, V lost 5 bases, and 2 bases had no gene match. The CDR3 nucleotides read TGTGCCAGCAGTCGACTAGCGGGAAACCAAGAGACCCAGTACTTC. Encoded protein: CASSRLAGNQETQYF.

V is TRBV7-2 and J is TRBJ2-1; TRBD2 matches 12 bases. The CDR3 runs 16 residues. Germline trimming cut 3 bases from V and 7 bases from J; bases unmatched to any gene: 7. Germline V gives CDR1 SGHTA, CDR2 FQGNSA. The CDR3 is CASSFTGTSGSNEQFF. The CDR3 nucleotides are TGTGCCAGCAGCTTCACCGGGACTAGCGGGTCTAATGAGCAGTTCTTC.

This sequence joins TRBV18 and TRBJ1-3; no firm D call. Trimming removed 1 base at V and 0 bases at J, with 13 bases between. The germline CDR1 and CDR2 sequences are KGHSH and LQKENI. This CDR3 contains 17 residues. CDR3 amino acids: CASSPLPRPSSGNTIYF. CDR3 DNA sequence: TGTGCCAGCTCACCACTTCCCAGGCCCAGCTCTGGAAACACCATATATTTT.

The V gene is TRBV7-2, the J gene TRBJ1-3; 7 nucleotides line up with TRBD1. J gave up 8 bases and V 3 bases, and 4 bases lay outside the gene matches. This CDR3 spans 13 amino acids. Germline CDR1 and CDR2: SGHTA and FQGNSA. The CDR3 nucleotides are TGTGCCAGCAGCTTCTCAACAGGGGACACCATATATTTT. It is translated as CASSFSTGDTIYF.

The J gene is TRBJ2-5, the V gene TRBV9; TRBD2 might be the D (5 bases). Germline V lookup: CDR1 SGDLS, CDR2 YYNGEE. V was shortened by 4 bases and J by 2 bases, with 21 bases between the two germline ends. The CDR3 spans 17 residues. CDR3 amino acids: CASSTHPDMEVQETQYF. As DNA, the CDR3 is TGTGCCAGCAGCACACACCCGGATATGGAGGTTCAAGAGACCCAGTACTTC.

This clone was recorded a few times. This rearrangement joins TRBV4-2 to TRBJ1-6; D unresolved. The CDR3 is made up of 13 amino acids. The germline V gene encodes CDR1 LGHNA and CDR2 YNFKEQ. Trimming took off 1 base at V and 10 bases at J, with 8 bases between the two ends. The CDR3 DNA follows: TGTGCCAGCAGCCAAGTCGAGCAATCACCCCTCCACTTT. This codes for CASSQVEQSPLHF.

This clone came up a few times. CDR3 in amino acids: CASSLSGSTDTQYF. The CDR3 DNA reads as TGTGCCAGCAGTTTAAGCGGATCTACAGATACGCAGTATTTT. The chain joins TRBV27 to TRBJ2-3; D may be TRBD2 (5 bases). Trimming took off 2 bases at V and 3 bases at J, with 9 bases between the two ends. From germline, CDR1 is MNHEY and CDR2 SMNVEV (reference sequence). The CDR3 consists of 14 residues.

The V call is TRBV5-1, the J call TRBJ1-1, with D unclear. Germline loops: CDR1 SGHRS, CDR2 YFSETQ. CDR3 length equals 15 residues. Trimming removed 0 bases from V and 4 bases from J, with 13 bases in between. In nucleotides, the CDR3 is TGCGCCAGCAGCTTGGGGGCAGATCTGTCCACTGAAGCTTTCTTT. The encoded protein is CASSLGADLSTEAFF.

The V call is TRBV6-6, the J call TRBJ2-1, with D possibly TRBD2 on 6 matching bases. Looked up from germline, CDR1 is MNHNY and CDR2 is SVGAGI (reference sequence). V was shortened by 2 bases and J by 9 bases, with 11 bases between the two germline ends. This CDR3 spans 13 amino acids. The CDR3 spells CASSYGPGGEQFF. CDR3 nucleotide sequence: TGTGCCAGCAGTTACGGCCCCGGGGGTGAGCAGTTCTTC.

The V gene is TRBV7-9, the J gene TRBJ2-3; the D gene is possibly TRBD2 (5 bases). CDR3 length: 13 residues. Germline V gene data show CDR1 as SEHNR and CDR2 as FQNEAQ (reference sequence). V was clipped by 7 bases and J by 13 bases, with 21 bases between them. CDR3 loop: CASNPPGITSEYF. The DNA for the CDR3 is TGTGCCAGCAATCCTCCCGGGATCACTTCCGAGTATTTT.

This clone was seen only a few times. This chain links TRBV6-5 with TRBJ2-2; TRBD1 aligns across 7 bases. V was pared by 0 bases and J by 7 bases, with 2 bases of the junction left unmatched. Germline CDR1 reads MNHEY; CDR2 reads SVGAGI. CDR3 length equals 14 residues. The CDR3 spells CASSYSGGHGELFF. DNA for the CDR3: TGTGCCAGCAGTTACTCAGGGGGCCACGGGGAGCTGTTTTTT.

The V and J genes are TRBV7-3 and TRBJ2-2; the D gene is possibly TRBD1 (6 bases). With 4 bases removed from V and 1 base from J, the gap between germline ends came to 13 bases. The CDR3 has 16 residues. Per the germline V gene, CDR1 is SGHTA and CDR2 is FQGTGA. This CDR3 is CASSSRSGQNTGELFF. CDR3 sequence (DNA): TGTGCCAGCAGCTCCAGATCGGGACAGAACACCGGGGAGCTGTTTTTT.